This TCR beta chain originates from a study of T cell responses to AZD1222 COVID-19 vaccine. The assay was immunoSEQ multiplex PCR, and TCRdb's table has in-frame clones only and misses some. Of just over 60,000 clones in the sample, roughly 70% were seen once. Germline assignment: CDR1 SEHNR and CDR2 FQNEAQ (reference sequence). CDR3 length equals 15 residues. The junction had 8 bases not matched to a gene; V was cut back by 5 bases and J by 1 base. Sequencing was performed on peripheral blood, taken on day 0 of AZD1222 vaccination. The chain couples TRBV7-9 to TRBJ2-7; 7 positions match TRBD1. This TCR came from an adult in good health. The CDR3 reads CASSPGQRTSYEQYF. In nucleotides, the CDR3 is TGTGCCAGCAGCCCGGGACAGCGAACGTCCTACGAGCAGTACTTC.